The present T cell receptor (beta chain) was sequenced within a study of blood T cell repertoires in COVID-19. Study-wide context: Both acute and convalescent COVID-19 samples were obtained from the United States, Italy and Spain. The analysed material was cDNA or gDNA that came from T cells, B-cell-depleted T cells, or PBMCs.

With V trimmed by 0 bases and J by 7 bases, 5 bases remained unmatched. Germline CDR1 is SGHRS and CDR2 is YFSETQ. The CDR3 length is 15 residues. The authors' processing: Amplified reference gene primers provided the basis for estimating nucleated cell counts. Here immunoSEQ multiplex PCR was the method, and the copy in TCRdb shows in-frame clones only, minus some. V and J calls and clone size are as listed in that table; D and trimming were resolved from the DNA. The sample has 30,000 to 35,000 clones, roughly 92% seen once; the top ten hold around 5.2%. The receptor was isolated from a human donor in a cohort sampled during active COVID-19. Sequencing was done on a sample of peripheral blood. The chain couples TRBV5-1 to TRBJ1-4; 8 bases match TRBD1. The chain's CDR3 is CASSLGWTGTEKLFF. The CDR3 bases are TGCGCCAGCAGCTTGGGTTGGACAGGGACTGAAAAACTGTTTTTT.